The 23 T cell receptor beta chains below all came from one sample that was sequenced in a study of blood T cell repertoires in COVID-19. The repertoire was sequenced with immunoSEQ multiplex PCR; TCRdb's copy has only in-frame clones and lacks some. The sample comprises 200,000 to 250,000 clones, 89% of which are singletons, and 5.5% to 8% rests with the top ten. The specimen sequenced was peripheral blood. These receptors were collected from a man aged 55 to 70 who had recovered from COVID-19.

The chain employs TRBV28 and TRBJ2-1; weak D call: TRBD1 (6 bases). CDR1 is MDHEN and CDR2 is SYDVKM in the germline V gene. Trimming pared 2 bases from V and 8 bases from J, leaving 10 bases between. The CDR3 is made up of 13 amino acids. Here the CDR3 DNA reads TGTGCCAGCAGTTTAGACCGGACAGATGAGCAGTTCTTC. Translating it yields CASSLDRTDEQFF.

This chain uses TRBV7-2 with TRBJ1-5; the D is unclear. From germline, CDR1 is SGHTA and CDR2 FQGNSA. The CDR3 is 14 residues long. Between the trimmed V and J ends, which lost 0 bases and 1 base, there was a span of 4 bases. The CDR3 coding sequence is TGTGCCAGCAGCTTAGCGAGGAGCAATCAGCCCCAGCATTTT. It is translated as CASSLARSNQPQHF. The complete variable domain, with remaining parts taken from reference TRBV7-2 and TRBJ1-5, reads GAGVSQSPSNKVTEKGKDVELRCDPISGHTALYWYRQSLGQGLEFLIYFQGNSAPDKSGLPSDRFSAERTGGSVSTLTIQRTQQEDSAVYLCASSLARSNQPQHFGDGTRLSIL.

The genes are TRBV24-1 and TRBJ2-5, with 7 bases identical to TRBD2. The CDR3 contains 15 residues. From germline, CDR1 is KGHDR and CDR2 SFDVKD. The V segment lost 2 bases and the J segment 2 bases; nucleotides outside the gene matches: 4. CDR3 coding DNA: TGTGCCACCAGTGATTCGCGGGGGTTTCAAGAGACCCAGTACTTC. Residues: CATSDSRGFQETQYF.

This clone showed up just once. The V call is TRBV5-1, the J call TRBJ2-5; 7 nucleotides align to TRBD2. The V gene's germline CDR1 is SGHRS and CDR2 YFSETQ. The length of the CDR3 is 14 residues. V dropped 4 bases and J dropped 5; count of bases not matched to a gene: 8. The chain's CDR3 is CASSPGTMFETQYF. CDR3 nucleotide sequence: TGCGCCAGCAGCCCCGGGACTATGTTTGAGACCCAGTACTTC. Complete variable domain (other parts from reference TRBV5-1 and TRBJ2-5): KAGVTQTPRYLIKTRGQQVTLSCSPISGHRSVSWYQQTPGQGLQFLFEYFSETQRNKGNFPGRFSGRQFSNSRSEMNVSTLELGDSALYLCASSPGTMFETQYFGPGTRLLVL.

The chain recombines TRBV3-1 (or the pseudogene TRBV3-2) with TRBJ1-5, with a tentative D call TRBD1 (5 bases). The CDR3 sequence is 15 residues long. CDR1 and CDR2 (germline): LGHDT, YNNKEL (reference sequence). Trimming stripped 4 bases from V and 0 bases from J, with 10 bases between. The CDR3 sequence: CASSLKGSSNQPQHF. The CDR3 DNA follows: TGTGCCAGCAGCCTAAAGGGGTCTAGCAATCAGCCCCAGCATTTT.

This sequence joins TRBV7-2 and TRBJ2-3; D is perhaps TRBD2 (6 bases). Looked up from germline, CDR1 is SGHTA and CDR2 is FQGNSA. V dropped 1 base and J dropped 4 bases, with 15 bases sitting between them. The CDR3 is 16 residues long. CDR3 DNA sequence: TGTGCCAGCAGCTTAGTAGGTAGCGGCCCCGCAGATACGCAGTATTTT. Amino acids: CASSLVGSGPADTQYF.

The V gene is TRBV5-1, the J gene TRBJ2-2; D might be TRBD2 (5 bases). The CDR3 length is 14 residues. Germline-derived CDR1 and CDR2 are SGHRS and YFSETQ. The V end lost 5 bases, the J end lost 3 bases, and 11 bases lay between the germline ends. The CDR3: CASRYAGDTGELFF. The CDR3 coding sequence is TGCGCCAGCAGATACGCCGGGGACACCGGGGAGCTGTTTTTT.

A few counts support this clone. This chain links TRBV4-1 with TRBJ1-4, with 10 bases fitting TRBD1. The CDR3 is made up of 17 amino acids. Germline CDR1 reads MGHRA; CDR2 reads YSYEKL. V shed 5 bases and J 2 bases; nucleotides not matched to a gene: 8. CDR3 in DNA: TGCGCCAGCAGCTCGCGGGACAGGGGCACTACTAATGAAAAACTGTTTTTT. Amino acid sequence: CASSSRDRGTTNEKLFF.

The chain couples TRBV6-5 to TRBJ1-1; 7 positions agree with TRBD1. The germline gives CDR1 MNHEY, CDR2 SVGAGI. V shed 5 bases and J 0 bases; nucleotides not matched to a gene: 3. This CDR3 contains 14 residues. CDR3 protein: CASSSTGVNTEAFF. The CDR3 nucleotides read TGTGCCAGCAGTAGCACAGGGGTGAACACTGAAGCTTTCTTT.

As regards this clone: The same CDR3 also results from other DNA sequences found in this sample. The V and J genes are TRBV3-1 (or the pseudogene TRBV3-2) and TRBJ2-7; TRBD1 agrees at 9 bases. Trimming at V came to 4 bases and at J to 4 bases, leaving 5 bases not matched to a gene. This CDR3 spans 14 amino acids. CDR1 and CDR2 (germline): LGHDT, YNNKEL (reference sequence). This chain's CDR3 is CASSPDRGGYEQYF. The CDR3, as DNA: TGTGCCAGCAGCCCGGACAGGGGCGGTTACGAGCAGTACTTC.

The count of this clone is one. The rearrangement uses TRBV6-5 and TRBJ2-3; 8 nucleotides match TRBD2. The CDR3 has 14 residues. CDR1 and CDR2 from the germline V gene are MNHEY and SVGAGI. The V and J ends lost 6 bases and 5 bases, in that order; junction bases with no gene match: 7. Written as DNA, the CDR3 is TGTGCCAGCAGCCGGGAGGGCCGGGGAGATACGCAGTATTTT. It codes for CASSREGRGDTQYF.

This clone has only a few counts. This chain uses TRBV2 with TRBJ2-4, with D possibly matching TRBD1 (5 bases). The CDR3 has 13 residues. The germline gives CDR1 SNHLY, CDR2 FYNNEI. Deletions cut 0 bases from V and 15 bases from J, with 15 bases between. The DNA of the CDR3 is TGTGCCAGCAGTGAAGCGCTTCGGCAGGGTGGGTACTTC. It translates to CASSEALRQGGYF.

The V gene is TRBV15, the J gene TRBJ2-7, with 10 bases fitting TRBD2. V lost 0 bases, J lost 1 base, and 3 bases stayed unmatched. The CDR3 runs to 16 residues. Germline CDR1 reads LNHNV; CDR2 reads YYDKDF (reference sequence). This chain's CDR3 is CATSRDRTSGSYEQYF. The DNA of the CDR3 is TGTGCCACCAGCAGAGATCGGACTAGCGGTTCCTACGAGCAGTACTTC.

The chain joins TRBV5-1 to TRBJ2-2; TRBD2 agrees at 7 bases. This CDR3 spans 15 amino acids. In germline, CDR1 is SGHRS, CDR2 YFSETQ. Trimming cost V 1 base and J 6 bases; bases outside gene matches: 6. CDR3 sequence: CASSLYQGGAGELFF. CDR3 DNA: TGCGCCAGCAGCTTGTATCAGGGAGGGGCCGGGGAGCTGTTTTTT.

A single count supports this clone. The chain uses TRBV9 and TRBJ2-7; 11 bases fit TRBD1. CDR1 is SGDLS, CDR2 YYNGEE, per germline. The CDR3 extends over 14 amino acids. V shed 4 bases and J 6 bases; nucleotides not matched to a gene: 6. The CDR3 region is CASSPPGTGGEQYF. CDR3 nucleotides: TGTGCCAGCAGCCCCCCCGGGACAGGGGGCGAGCAGTACTTC.

This clone was recorded once. The chain is built from TRBV25-1 and TRBJ2-1; D is possibly TRBD1 (5 bases). The germline CDR1 and CDR2 sequences are MGHDK and SYGVNS. Deletions cut 5 bases from V and 6 bases from J, with 17 bases between. The CDR3 contains 15 residues. The CDR3 DNA reads as TGTGCCAGCAGTTACGGACAAGGGCACCTCAATGAGCAGTTCTTC. This encodes CASSYGQGHLNEQFF.

The chain has TRBV27 and TRBJ1-1, with D maybe TRBD1 (5 bases). V shed 2 bases and J shed 1 base, with 8 bases lying between them. The germline V gene encodes CDR1 MNHEY and CDR2 SMNVEV (reference sequence). The CDR3 has 14 amino acids. The CDR3 spells CASSLETANTEAFF. CDR3 DNA sequence: TGTGCCAGCAGTTTAGAGACAGCGAACACTGAAGCTTTCTTT.

In its sample, this clone was seen a few times. The chain recombines TRBV28 with TRBJ2-1; 10 positions match TRBD2. The germline gives CDR1 MDHEN, CDR2 SYDVKM. After removal of 6 bases from V and 7 bases from J, the junction contained 3 bases not matched to a gene. There are 13 residues in the CDR3. This chain's CDR3 is CASRASGRNEQFF. CDR3 nucleotides: TGTGCCAGCAGGGCTAGCGGGAGAAATGAGCAGTTCTTC.

V is TRBV7-2 and J is TRBJ2-3, with TRBD1 as a possible D gene (5 bases). Looked up from germline, CDR1 is SGHTA and CDR2 is FQGNSA. The length of the CDR3 is 14 residues. Trimming cost V 0 bases and J 4 bases, with 8 bases left between them. The CDR3 sequence: CASSLAPGPDTQYF. CDR3 DNA: TGTGCCAGCAGCTTAGCGCCAGGGCCAGATACGCAGTATTTT.

V usage is TRBV6-1 and J usage is TRBJ2-7; no clear D. Germline CDR1 MNHNS, CDR2 SASEGT. Between the trimmed V and J ends, which lost 6 bases and 4 bases, there was a span of 10 bases. This CDR3 is built from 12 residues. The CDR3 DNA reads TGTGCCAGCAGCTCAGACGGGTACGAGCAGTACTTC. Translating it yields CASSSDGYEQYF.

The chain couples TRBV19 to TRBJ2-2; 10 positions agree with TRBD2. The germline CDR1 and CDR2 sequences are LNHDA and SQIVND (reference sequence). The CDR3 is made up of 15 amino acids. Trimming at V came to 8 bases and at J to 7 bases, leaving 10 bases not matched to a gene. In DNA form, the CDR3 reads TGTGCCAGTGTAACTAGCGGGACCAAACTCGGGGAGCTGTTTTTT. Protein: CASVTSGTKLGELFF.

The rearrangement uses TRBV5-5 and TRBJ2-7, with a possible D match to TRBD1 (5 bases). V lost 1 base and J lost 4, with 9 bases in between. Germline V gene data show CDR1 as SGHKS and CDR2 as YYEKEE (reference sequence). The CDR3 sequence is 13 residues long. The CDR3: CASSLPGRYEQYF. For the CDR3, the DNA is TGTGCCAGCAGCTTGCCAGGGCGGTACGAGCAGTACTTC. The whole variable domain, filled in from reference TRBV5-5 and TRBJ2-7, reads DAGVTQSPTHLIKTRGQQVTLRCSPISGHKSVSWYQQVLGQGPQFIFQYYEKEERGRGNFPDRFSARQFPNYSSELNVNALLLGDSALYLCASSLPGRYEQYFGPGTRLTVT.

The chain uses TRBV28 and TRBJ2-2; D is undetermined. The ends were cut back, 6 bases at V and 2 bases at J, with 16 bases in the middle. The CDR3 contains 16 residues. CDR1 and CDR2 (germline): MDHEN, SYDVKM. CDR3 nucleotides: TGTGCCAGCAGCCTAAAAACGCCTATTAACACCGGGGAGCTGTTTTTT. Translated: CASSLKTPINTGELFF.